A selection of T cell receptor beta chains follows, all from one sample in a study of response to subunit inactivated influenza vaccine. TCRdb re-analysed the RT-PCR reads in MiXCR, keeping a single row per CDR3 protein. The sample has 600,000 to 850,000 distinct CDR3 sequences; about 14% are singletons. Sequencing was performed on PBMCs from blood, taken around two weeks before vaccination. These TCRs come from a man in his forties or fifties who received an inactivated influenza vaccine. The CDR3 runs from the conserved cysteine through the conserved F or W. The order of the fields is J gene, V gene, CDR3 protein.

J: TRBJ2-7; V: TRBV28; CDR3: CASSRWTYEQYF
J: TRBJ1-1; V: TRBV12-3/TRBV12-4; CDR3: CASSLAGVAEAFF
J: TRBJ2-4; V: TRBV20-1; CDR3: CSAQGVRLIDIQYF
J: TRBJ2-5; V: TRBV3-1; CDR3: CASSQDLGGPLETQYF
J: TRBJ2-5; V: TRBV7-6; CDR3: CASSLDRTRETQYF
J: TRBJ1-1; V: TRBV12-3/TRBV12-4; CDR3: CASSLALGEGAAFF
J: TRBJ2-1; V: TRBV29-1; CDR3: CSVARNNEQFF
J: TRBJ1-2; V: TRBV25-1; CDR3: CASSEGGRYGYTF
J: TRBJ1-5; V: TRBV7-2; CDR3: CASSTGGTHNQPQHF
J: TRBJ1-2; V: TRBV12-3/TRBV12-4; CDR3: CASSTGGAGYGYTF
J: TRBJ2-7; V: TRBV28; CDR3: CASSLYGSSYEQYF
J: TRBJ1-5; V: TRBV28; CDR3: CASSSGRGRGNQPQHF
J: TRBJ2-5; V: TRBV2; CDR3: CASSEGDRRETQYF
J: TRBJ2-6; V: TRBV6-2/TRBV6-3; CDR3: CASYRAGANVLTF
J: TRBJ2-5; V: TRBV9; CDR3: CASQPGPLQETQYF
J: TRBJ2-3; V: TRBV5-1; CDR3: CASSPTGGLSADTQYF
J: TRBJ2-5; V: TRBV7-6; CDR3: CASSLDGPVGTQYF
J: TRBJ2-2; V: TRBV7-9; CDR3: CASSVRGSGTNTGELFF
J: TRBJ2-1; V: TRBV19; CDR3: CASVTPGVNEQFF
J: TRBJ1-1; V: TRBV10-3; CDR3: CAISERVETEAFF
J: TRBJ2-1; V: TRBV20-1; CDR3: CSAPTRGTYNEQFF
J: TRBJ2-7; V: TRBV6-6; CDR3: CASEGGPGEQYF
J: TRBJ2-5; V: TRBV7-3; CDR3: CASSLTDRGRETQYF
J: TRBJ1-4; V: TRBV5-1; CDR3: CASSVTGLGNEKLFF
J: TRBJ2-4; V: TRBV20-1; CDR3: CSAPPGGQAKNIQYF
J: TRBJ2-5; V: TRBV4-2; CDR3: CASSPTSGRARETQYF
J: TRBJ1-4; V: TRBV20-1; CDR3: CSAGRRGSEKLFF
J: TRBJ1-5; V: TRBV12-3/TRBV12-4; CDR3: CASSLGNNQPQHF